The present entry profiles one T cell receptor (beta chain) with its context. This CDR3 comprises 14 residues. The V end lost 0 bases, the J end lost 7 bases, and 15 bases lay between the germline ends. Germline CDR1 reads GTSNPN; CDR2 reads SVGIG (reference sequence). This specimen comes from a study of blood T cell repertoires in COVID-19. In the original processing: Amplification from reference gene primers served as the basis for estimated nucleated cell counts. Some clones are missing from TCRdb's copy, which holds only in-frame ones; the method was immunoSEQ multiplex PCR. The V and J calls and clone size come from that table; D and trimming were worked out from the DNA. Of around 49,000 clones listed, around 81% are singletons.

Sequenced: peripheral blood. The clonotype originates from a woman over 75 with COVID-19, enrolled during active disease. The chain employs TRBV30 and TRBJ2-5; the D is unclear. CDR3 bases: TGTGCCTGGAGTGTACGTTTTCTCTCAGGGACCCAGTACTTC. Its translation is CAWSVRFLSGTQYF.